This T cell receptor beta chain was obtained from a study of blood T cell repertoires in COVID-19. Background on the study: Acute and convalescent COVID-19 specimens originated in the United States, Italy and Spain. Sample material is recorded as cDNA or gDNA derived from T cells, B-cell-depleted T cells, or PBMCs.

Authors' data handling: Amplification of reference gene primers provided the estimated nucleated cell counts. The table came from immunoSEQ multiplex PCR; TCRdb's copy has only in-frame clones and leaves some out. V, J and clone size were drawn from that table, and D and trimming were deduced from the DNA. The data contain fewer than 80,000 clones, around 90% of them seen just once; the ten biggest clones take up 5% to 6%. The table lists this clone with a count of one. The V gene end was trimmed by 0 bases and the J gene end by 5 bases; junction bases not matched to a gene: 8. CDR3 length: 17 residues. Germline assignment: CDR1 SGHRS and CDR2 YFSETQ.

The sequence was collected from a man aged 50 to 59 with acute or convalescent COVID-19. This sequence joins TRBV5-1 and TRBJ2-3, with 11 bases identical to TRBD2. Specimen: peripheral blood. The DNA of the CDR3 is TGCGCCAGCAGCTTGGAGGTAAGACTAGCGGGACTAGATACGCAGTATTTT. The encoded protein is CASSLEVRLAGLDTQYF.